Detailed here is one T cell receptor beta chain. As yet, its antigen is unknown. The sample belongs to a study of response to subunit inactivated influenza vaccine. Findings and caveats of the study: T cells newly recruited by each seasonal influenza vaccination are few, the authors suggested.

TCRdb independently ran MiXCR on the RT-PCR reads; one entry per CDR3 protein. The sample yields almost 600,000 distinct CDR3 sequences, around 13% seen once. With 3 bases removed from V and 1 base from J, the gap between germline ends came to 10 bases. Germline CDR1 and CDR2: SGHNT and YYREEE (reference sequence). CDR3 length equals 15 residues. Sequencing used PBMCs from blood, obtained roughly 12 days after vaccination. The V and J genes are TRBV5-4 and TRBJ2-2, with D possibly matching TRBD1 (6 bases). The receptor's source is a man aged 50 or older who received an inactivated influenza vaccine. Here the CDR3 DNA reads TGTGCCAGCAGCTGGGGGACACTGAACACCGGGGAGCTGTTTTTT. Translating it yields CASSWGTLNTGELFF.